Each of the 3 T cell receptor beta chains below was sequenced from the same sample in a study of T cell responses to AZD1222 COVID-19 vaccine. Generated by immunoSEQ multiplex PCR, the TCRdb table keeps only in-frame clones and is missing some. The table records 130,000 to 150,000 clones, under 95% of them present only once. Sequences were derived from peripheral blood, sampled on day 0 of MenACWY control vaccination. All receptors derive from an adult in good health.

CDR3 nucleotides: TGTGCCAGCAGTGAAGTTTGGGACAGACCCCAGAAGGCTTTCTTT. Protein sequence: CASSEVWDRPQKAFF. V and J are TRBV2 and TRBJ1-1, with 7 positions matching TRBD1. CDR1 is SNHLY, CDR2 FYNNEI, per germline. The CDR3 is 15 residues long. V shed 1 base and J 11 bases; nucleotides not matched to a gene: 13.

The chain employs TRBV25-1 and TRBJ2-5; D not certain. CDR1 is MGHDK and CDR2 is SYGVNS in the germline V gene. CDR3 length equals 14 residues. V lost 3 bases, J lost 5 bases, and 13 bases lay in between. CDR3 coding DNA: TGTGCCAGCAGTGAGCCCGGGCCACGGGAGACCCAGTACTTC. Its protein product is CASSEPGPRETQYF. Looking up the rest from reference TRBV25-1 and TRBJ2-5 gives the full variable domain: EADIYQTPRYLVIGTGKKITLECSQTMGHDKMYWYQQDPGMELHLIHYSYGVNSTEKGDLSSESTVSRIRTEHFPLTLESARPSHTSQYLCASSEPGPRETQYFGPGTRLLVL.

The V call is TRBV7-9, the J call TRBJ2-1, with unresolved D. Germline CDR1 is SEHNR and CDR2 is FQNEAQ (reference sequence). Deletions cut 5 bases from V and 8 bases from J, with 7 bases between. This CDR3 region has 11 residues. CDR3 sequence: CASSPLDEQFF. CDR3 sequence (DNA): TGTGCCAGCAGCCCCCTCGATGAGCAGTTCTTC.